This is a list of T cell receptor beta chains from one sample in a study of regulatory T cells in long-lasting Graves disease. TCRdb redid the calling of the multiplex PCR reads with MiXCR, one entry per CDR3 protein. The data show 400,000 to 500,000 distinct CDR3 sequences, 16% seen once. In addition, the sample was reused for a study of T cells in Graves' hyperthyroidism and ophthalmopathy.

The sequenced sample was peripheral blood mononuclear cells (PBMCs), obtained at new diagnosis, from a patient treated with antithyroid drugs. These receptor sequences come from a woman aged 18-30 years with Graves disease. CDR3s include the opening cysteine and the closing phenylalanine or tryptophan. A D gene is named only where the DNA matches it firmly. Some rows mark clone size as missing; the rest say once, few, many or name a class of expanded clone.

abundance | j_gene | d_gene | v_gene | CDR3aa | CDR3nt
- | TRBJ2-3 | TRBD2 | TRBV4-3 | CASSHGLAATDTQYF | TGCGCCAGCAGCCACGGACTAGCGGCCACAGATACGCAGTATTTT
many | TRBJ2-1 | TRBD1 | TRBV19 | CASSILTGGSSGSYNEQFF | TGTGCCAGTAGTATATTGACAGGGGGTTCTAGCGGATCCTACAATGAGCAGTTCTTC
many | TRBJ2-1 | - | TRBV20-1 | CSARVIDINEQFF | TGCAGTGCTAGGGTGATTGATATCAATGAGCAGTTCTTC
few | TRBJ2-5 | TRBD2 | TRBV2 | CAVKEPAGKETQYF | TGTGCTGTCAAGGAACCAGCGGGAAAAGAGACCCAGTACTTC
- | TRBJ2-7 | - | TRBV5-1 | CASSLAYREVDEQYF | TGCGCCAGCAGCTTGGCCTACAGGGAGGTCGACGAGCAGTACTTC
few | TRBJ2-1 | TRBD2 | TRBV12-3/TRBV12-4 | CASSFYHRTSGRNEQFF | TGTGCCAGCAGTTTTTATCATCGGACTAGCGGGAGAAATGAGCAGTTCTTC
many | TRBJ2-1 | TRBD2 | TRBV2 | CASSGALGGAYNEQFF | TGTGCCAGCAGTGGGGCCCTCGGGGGGGCCTACAATGAGCAGTTCTTC
- | TRBJ1-1 | - | TRBV4-1 | CASSQVGVSDSEITEAFF | TGCGCCAGCAGCCAAGTGGGAGTATCCGATAGTGAGATCACTGAAGCTTTCTTT
- | TRBJ2-3 | TRBD1 | TRBV5-5 | CVSRIRQGADTQYF | TGTGTCAGCAGGATAAGACAGGGCGCAGATACGCAATATTTT
many | TRBJ2-1 | - | TRBV3-1 | CASSTRQYNEQFF | TGTGCCAGCAGCACACGACAGTACAATGAGCAGTTCTTC
- | TRBJ1-1 | - | TRBV30 | CAWSANRRVATEAFF | TGTGCCTGGAGTGCAAACAGGAGGGTGGCCACTGAAGCTTTCTTT
- | TRBJ1-2 | TRBD1 | TRBV29-1 | CSVSHGDRGLNYGYTF | TGCAGCGTCTCCCACGGGGACAGGGGCCTAAACTATGGCTACACCTTC
few | TRBJ1-2 | TRBD1 | TRBV6-4 | CASSTTPGQGSGGYTF | TGTGCCAGCAGTACAACGCCGGGACAGGGGTCGGGCGGCTACACCTTC
many | TRBJ1-1 | - | TRBV7-2 | CASSFRLHTEAFF | TGTGCCAGCAGCTTTAGATTACACACTGAAGCTTTCTTT
few | TRBJ1-2 | TRBD1 | TRBV28 | CASSLWDRNYGYTF | TGTGCCAGCAGTTTGTGGGACAGAAACTATGGCTACACCTTC
many | TRBJ2-3 | TRBD1 | TRBV18 | CASSPSGGGTDTQYF | TGTGCCAGCTCACCTTCAGGGGGCGGCACAGATACGCAGTATTTT
many | TRBJ2-7 | TRBD1 | TRBV11-2 | CASSLGTAGGYEQYF | TGTGCCAGCAGCTTAGGGACGGCAGGGGGCTACGAGCAGTACTTC
many | TRBJ1-5 | - | TRBV7-7 | CASKQRRWSNQPQHF | TGTGCTAGCAAGCAACGGCGGTGGAGCAATCAGCCCCAGCATTTT
- | TRBJ2-1 | - | TRBV9 | CASSSVPAAEQFF | TGTGCCAGCAGCTCCGTTCCAGCGGCTGAGCAGTTCTTC
many | TRBJ2-7 | - | TRBV27 | CASSLRGRDEQYF | TGTGCCAGCAGTTTACGGGGGCGCGACGAGCAGTACTTC
many | TRBJ1-1 | TRBD1 | TRBV6-1 | CASRSTGRTEAFF | TGTGCCAGCAGATCGACAGGGCGGACTGAAGCTTTCTTT
many | TRBJ2-3 | - | TRBV7-8 | CASSLDAGARRTSTDTQYF | TGTGCCAGCAGCTTAGACGCGGGGGCGCGGCGAACTAGCACAGATACGCAGTATTTT
many | TRBJ2-5 | - | TRBV2 | CASSEALGETQYF | TGTGCCAGCAGTGAAGCGCTTGGAGAGACCCAGTACTTC
few | TRBJ1-5 | - | TRBV6-1 | CASSEDNQPQHF | TGTGCCAGCAGTGAGGACAATCAGCCCCAGCATTTT
- | TRBJ1-1 | - | TRBV19 | CASQSTVNTEAFF | TGTGCCAGTCAATCGACAGTGAACACTGAAGCTTTCTTT
few | TRBJ2-2 | - | TRBV29-1 | CSVRGTVFTGELFF | TGCAGCGTCCGCGGGACAGTCTTCACCGGGGAGCTGTTTTTT
- | TRBJ2-7 | TRBD1 | TRBV6-2/TRBV6-3 | CASSDDRVLGEQYF | TGTGCCAGCAGTGACGACAGGGTTTTGGGCGAGCAGTACTTC
many | TRBJ2-7 | TRBD2 | TRBV29-1 | CSVVIGRAYEQYF | TGCAGCGTTGTCATCGGGAGGGCCTACGAGCAGTACTTC
many | TRBJ2-1 | TRBD2 | TRBV12-3/TRBV12-4 | CASSTRPGLGYNEQFF | TGTGCCAGCAGCACTCGCCCGGGACTAGGGTACAATGAGCAGTTCTTC
many | TRBJ1-5 | - | TRBV12-3/TRBV12-4 | CASSLGRRGQPQHF | TGTGCCAGCAGTTTAGGTCGTCGGGGGCAGCCCCAGCATTTT
many | TRBJ2-3 | - | TRBV7-9 | CASSFEWETDTQYF | TGTGCCAGCAGCTTCGAGTGGGAGACAGATACGCAGTATTTT
- | TRBJ2-1 | - | TRBV20-1 | CSATHYNEQFF | TGCAGTGCTACACATTACAATGAGCAGTTCTTC
many | TRBJ2-3 | TRBD2 | TRBV5-1 | CASSPLAGVSPDTQYF | TGCGCCAGCAGCCCATTAGCGGGAGTAAGCCCAGATACGCAGTATTTT
many | TRBJ2-5 | TRBD1 | TRBV2 | CASRDRGQETQYF | TGTGCCAGCAGGGACAGGGGGCAAGAGACCCAGTACTTC
many | TRBJ2-1 | - | TRBV6-1 | CASRLITPSEQFF | TGTGCCAGCAGACTAATAACTCCGAGTGAGCAGTTCTTC
- | TRBJ2-1 | TRBD2 | TRBV19 | CASSIVAGNNEQFF | TGTGCCAGTAGTATAGTAGCGGGGAACAATGAGCAGTTCTTC
many | TRBJ2-3 | - | TRBV3-1 | CASSQVGASADTQYF | TGTGCCAGCAGCCAAGTCGGGGCATCCGCAGATACGCAGTATTTT
few | TRBJ2-7 | TRBD2 | TRBV6-1 | CASSYPRLAGVSYEQYF | TGTGCCAGCAGTTACCCCCGACTAGCGGGAGTTTCCTACGAGCAGTACTTC
many | TRBJ2-5 | - | TRBV7-9 | CASSYLTQETQYF | TGTGCCAGCAGCTACCTGACACAAGAGACCCAGTACTTC
many | TRBJ2-1 | TRBD2 | TRBV29-1 | CSVEARGLAAYNEQFF | TGCAGCGTTGAAGCTAGGGGACTAGCGGCCTACAATGAGCAGTTCTTC
- | TRBJ2-5 | TRBD1 | TRBV24-1 | CATSDGTGGAETQHF | TGTGCCACCAGTGATGGAACAGGGGGCGCGGAGACCCAGCACTTC
many | TRBJ2-1 | TRBD2 | TRBV2 | CASKGGSSTYNEQFF | TGTGCCAGCAAGGGCGGGAGTAGCACCTACAATGAGCAGTTCTTC
- | TRBJ2-3 | - | TRBV5-4 | CASSLNEDTQYF | TGTGCCAGCAGCCTTAACGAGGATACGCAGTATTTT
- | TRBJ2-4 | TRBD2 | TRBV12-3/TRBV12-4 | CASSRLAGGVAKNIQYF | TGTGCCAGCAGTAGGCTAGCGGGGGGTGTAGCCAAAAACATTCAGTACTTC
many | TRBJ1-1 | TRBD1 | TRBV3-1 | CASSRQGSTEAFF | TGTGCCAGCAGCCGACAGGGAAGTACTGAAGCTTTCTTT
- | TRBJ1-5 | TRBD1 | TRBV18 | CASSPTGNGPPHF | TGTGCCAGCTCACCGACAGGGAATGGACCCCCGCATTTT
- | TRBJ1-5 | TRBD1 | TRBV28 | CASSPTGTGANQPQHF | TGTGCCAGCAGTCCCACCGGGACAGGGGCTAATCAGCCCCAGCATTTT
many | TRBJ2-7 | - | TRBV7-8 | CASSLARHAGEQYF | TGTGCCAGCAGCTTAGCGCGCCATGCGGGCGAGCAGTACTTC
- | TRBJ2-6 | TRBD2 | TRBV18 | CASSPGLAGHTGANVLTF | TGTGCCAGCTCACCAGGACTAGCGGGACATACTGGGGCCAACGTCCTGACTTTC
- | TRBJ2-1 | - | TRBV24-1 | CATSDPGQRGLDEQFF | TGTGCCACCAGTGACCCGGGTCAAAGGGGACTCGATGAGCAGTTCTTC
- | TRBJ2-7 | - | TRBV28 | CASSSDKPYEQYF | TGTGCCAGCAGCTCGGACAAGCCCTACGAGCAGTACTTC